Listed below are T cell receptor beta chains from one sample, sequenced in a study of blood T cell repertoires in COVID-19. Produced via immunoSEQ multiplex PCR; TCRdb's table is partial and in-frame only. This repertoire shows over 85,000 clones, nearly 90% found once; its top ten account for around 2%. Sequenced material: peripheral blood. All receptors come from a man aged 45-65 years with active COVID-19. Each CDR3 is given with its conserved first and last residue. A D gene is named only where the DNA matches it firmly. Where a row states a size, it is once, few, many or the class of an expanded clone; other rows omit it.

clone_size: NA
j_call: TRBJ1-1
d_call: NA
cdr3_length: 13
v_call: TRBV6-5
cdr3_nt: TGTGCCAGCAGTTACGAGGAGAGGGGAGGAGCTTTCTTT
cdr3_aa: CASSYEERGGAFF

clone_size: NA
j_call: TRBJ1-1
d_call: TRBD1
cdr3_length: 18
v_call: TRBV4-1
cdr3_nt: TGCGCCAGCAGCCAAGAGAAGGGGGCCGGTTTTTTGAACACTGAAGCTTTCTTT
cdr3_aa: CASSQEKGAGFLNTEAFF

clone_size: NA
j_call: TRBJ1-4
d_call: TRBD1
cdr3_length: 15
v_call: TRBV5-1
cdr3_nt: TGCGCCAGCAGCTTGGACGGGACAGCTAATGAAAAACTGTTTTTT
cdr3_aa: CASSLDGTANEKLFF

clone_size: NA
j_call: TRBJ2-1
d_call: TRBD2
cdr3_length: 16
v_call: TRBV4-1
cdr3_nt: TGCGCCAGCAGCCAAGAGAAGCGGGGGGGGCACAATGAGCAGTTCTTC
cdr3_aa: CASSQEKRGGHNEQFF

clone_size: NA
j_call: TRBJ2-7
d_call: NA
cdr3_length: 14
v_call: TRBV6-2/TRBV6-3
cdr3_nt: TGTGCCAGCAGTTACACACCCCAGGGTAGGGAGCAGTACTTC
cdr3_aa: CASSYTPQGREQYF

clone_size: NA
j_call: TRBJ1-5
d_call: NA
cdr3_length: 14
v_call: TRBV6-5
cdr3_nt: TGTGCCAGCAAACCCCGGGGAAGGGTTCAGCCCCAGCATTTT
cdr3_aa: CASKPRGRVQPQHF

clone_size: once
j_call: TRBJ1-5
d_call: NA
cdr3_length: 13
v_call: TRBV19
cdr3_nt: TGTGCCAGCGAAGGGGGATTTAATCAGCCCCAGCATTTT
cdr3_aa: CASEGGFNQPQHF

clone_size: NA
j_call: TRBJ2-1
d_call: TRBD1
cdr3_length: 13
v_call: TRBV10-3
cdr3_nt: TGTGCCATCGGCGACAGGGCTTCCGATGAGCAGTTCTTC
cdr3_aa: CAIGDRASDEQFF

clone_size: few
j_call: TRBJ2-7
d_call: TRBD2
cdr3_length: 14
v_call: TRBV5-4
cdr3_nt: TGTGCCAGCAGCCGGGGGGTAGCGGGGTACGAGCAGTACTTC
cdr3_aa: CASSRGVAGYEQYF

clone_size: NA
j_call: TRBJ2-5
d_call: TRBD2
cdr3_length: 18
v_call: TRBV11-2
cdr3_nt: TGTGCCAGCACCCTCACGGGGGGGGCTAACACACTCCAAGAGACCCAGTACTTC
cdr3_aa: CASTLTGGANTLQETQYF

clone_size: NA
j_call: TRBJ1-1
d_call: NA
cdr3_length: 13
v_call: TRBV7-3
cdr3_nt: TGTGCCAGCAGCTTATTAGTGAACACTGAAGCTTTCTTT
cdr3_aa: CASSLLVNTEAFF

clone_size: NA
j_call: TRBJ1-2
d_call: TRBD1
cdr3_length: 13
v_call: TRBV5-8
cdr3_nt: TGTGCCAGCAGTCGGGACAGGGACTATGGCTACACCTTC
cdr3_aa: CASSRDRDYGYTF

clone_size: NA
j_call: TRBJ2-7
d_call: NA
cdr3_length: 14
v_call: TRBV7-8
cdr3_nt: TGTGCCAGCAGCTTAGGAGGCCAGACCTACGAGCAGTACTTC
cdr3_aa: CASSLGGQTYEQYF

clone_size: once
j_call: TRBJ1-2
d_call: NA
cdr3_length: 12
v_call: TRBV11-2
cdr3_nt: TGTGCCAGCAGCGCCAACGGGGATGGCTACACCTTC
cdr3_aa: CASSANGDGYTF

clone_size: NA
j_call: TRBJ2-5
d_call: TRBD2
cdr3_length: 15
v_call: TRBV5-1
cdr3_nt: TGCGCCAGCAGCTTGGCTAGCGGGGCCCAAGAGACCCAGTACTTC
cdr3_aa: CASSLASGAQETQYF

clone_size: NA
j_call: TRBJ2-3
d_call: NA
cdr3_length: 16
v_call: TRBV7-2
cdr3_nt: TGTGCCAGCAGCTTAGTCGGCAGGGGAGCCACAGATACGCAGTATTTT
cdr3_aa: CASSLVGRGATDTQYF

clone_size: NA
j_call: TRBJ2-7
d_call: NA
cdr3_length: 16
v_call: TRBV6-5
cdr3_nt: TGTGCCAGCAGTTACTCTAGTAGAAGAGGCACCTACGAGCAGTACTTC
cdr3_aa: CASSYSSRRGTYEQYF

clone_size: once
j_call: TRBJ1-2
d_call: NA
cdr3_length: 12
v_call: TRBV5-5
cdr3_nt: TGTGCCAGCACCTTCCGAGGAGGGGGCTACACCTTC
cdr3_aa: CASTFRGGGYTF

clone_size: once
j_call: TRBJ1-4
d_call: NA
cdr3_length: 15
v_call: TRBV10-3
cdr3_nt: TGTGCCACCATGGGGGCCCCCAGTGCTAATGAAAAACTGTTTTTT
cdr3_aa: CATMGAPSANEKLFF

clone_size: NA
j_call: TRBJ2-7
d_call: TRBD1
cdr3_length: 15
v_call: TRBV5-4
cdr3_nt: TGTGCCAGCAGCTTGGGGGGACAGGCTACCTACGAGCAGTACTTC
cdr3_aa: CASSLGGQATYEQYF

clone_size: NA
j_call: TRBJ2-5
d_call: NA
cdr3_length: 13
v_call: TRBV12-3/TRBV12-4
cdr3_nt: TGTGCCAGCAGTTTGTCCAGCGGGGAGACCCAGTACTTC
cdr3_aa: CASSLSSGETQYF

clone_size: NA
j_call: TRBJ2-3
d_call: TRBD2
cdr3_length: 16
v_call: TRBV10-3
cdr3_nt: TGTGCCATCAGGCCGGGACTAGCGGGGGGGGTCGATACGCAGTATTTT
cdr3_aa: CAIRPGLAGGVDTQYF

clone_size: few
j_call: TRBJ1-6
d_call: NA
cdr3_length: 15
v_call: TRBV7-2
cdr3_nt: TGTGCCAGCAGCTTAGGGGCAGGGAAAAATTCACCCCTCCACTTT
cdr3_aa: CASSLGAGKNSPLHF

clone_size: NA
j_call: TRBJ2-1
d_call: TRBD1
cdr3_length: 16
v_call: TRBV5-6
cdr3_nt: TGTGCCAGCAGCTTGGGGGACAGGGGGCGCGACAATGAGCAGTTCTTC
cdr3_aa: CASSLGDRGRDNEQFF

clone_size: NA
j_call: TRBJ2-2
d_call: NA
cdr3_length: 15
v_call: TRBV7-7
cdr3_nt: TGTGCTAGCAGTCCCACGTGGGGCGGCACCGGGGAGCTGTTTTTT
cdr3_aa: CASSPTWGGTGELFF

clone_size: few
j_call: TRBJ2-1
d_call: TRBD1
cdr3_length: 15
v_call: TRBV18
cdr3_nt: TGTGCCAGCTCACCACAAGGGGGCCAGATCGATGAGCAGTTCTTC
cdr3_aa: CASSPQGGQIDEQFF

clone_size: NA
j_call: TRBJ2-5
d_call: NA
cdr3_length: 15
v_call: TRBV11-2
cdr3_nt: TGTGCCAGCAGCCCTAAATGGGGGGGGCGAGAGACCCAGTACTTC
cdr3_aa: CASSPKWGGRETQYF

clone_size: NA
j_call: TRBJ2-3
d_call: NA
cdr3_length: 14
v_call: TRBV30
cdr3_nt: TGTGCCTGGAGGAGAGGGGGACGCACAGATACGCAGTATTTT
cdr3_aa: CAWRRGGRTDTQYF

clone_size: few
j_call: TRBJ2-7
d_call: NA
cdr3_length: 14
v_call: TRBV5-6
cdr3_nt: TGTGCCAGCAGCCCCGGTCGCGGGGCCTACGAGCAGTACTTC
cdr3_aa: CASSPGRGAYEQYF

clone_size: few
j_call: TRBJ2-2
d_call: NA
cdr3_length: 16
v_call: TRBV9
cdr3_nt: TGTGCCAGCAGCCCCGCTGTCGGGGGGCTATCCGGGGAGCTGTTTTTT
cdr3_aa: CASSPAVGGLSGELFF

clone_size: NA
j_call: TRBJ2-3
d_call: NA
cdr3_length: 13
v_call: TRBV2
cdr3_nt: TGTGCCAGCAGGACAGAACCCACAGATACGCAGTATTTT
cdr3_aa: CASRTEPTDTQYF

clone_size: NA
j_call: TRBJ1-2
d_call: TRBD1
cdr3_length: 14
v_call: TRBV5-6
cdr3_nt: TGTGCCAGCAGCTTCAGACAGGGTCGTTATGGCTACACCTTC
cdr3_aa: CASSFRQGRYGYTF

clone_size: NA
j_call: TRBJ2-1
d_call: TRBD2
cdr3_length: 17
v_call: TRBV11-2
cdr3_nt: TGTGCCAGCAGCTTGATTGGACTAGCACAAAAGGGAAATGAGCAGTTCTTC
cdr3_aa: CASSLIGLAQKGNEQFF

clone_size: NA
j_call: TRBJ2-3
d_call: TRBD2
cdr3_length: 20
v_call: TRBV10-1
cdr3_nt: TGCGCCAGCAGTGAGTCGGTTAGCGGGGGGGCCCTGGCCCTCACAGATACGCAGTATTTT
cdr3_aa: CASSESVSGGALALTDTQYF

clone_size: NA
j_call: TRBJ2-3
d_call: TRBD2
cdr3_length: 15
v_call: TRBV7-9
cdr3_nt: TGTGCCAGCAGCTTAGTGTTAAGCGGGGCAGATACGCAGTATTTT
cdr3_aa: CASSLVLSGADTQYF

clone_size: few
j_call: TRBJ1-2
d_call: NA
cdr3_length: 11
v_call: TRBV7-9
cdr3_nt: TGTGCCAGCTCTAATGTTGATGGCTACACCTTC
cdr3_aa: CASSNVDGYTF

clone_size: NA
j_call: TRBJ1-2
d_call: NA
cdr3_length: 12
v_call: TRBV7-2
cdr3_nt: TGTGCCAGCAGTCAAGCGGTTTATGGCTACACCTTC
cdr3_aa: CASSQAVYGYTF

clone_size: NA
j_call: TRBJ2-1
d_call: NA
cdr3_length: 14
v_call: TRBV6-2/TRBV6-3
cdr3_nt: TGTGCCAGCAGCCGAGGCGGGGTTCCATGGGAGCAGTTCTTC
cdr3_aa: CASSRGGVPWEQFF

clone_size: NA
j_call: TRBJ1-4
d_call: TRBD1
cdr3_length: 17
v_call: TRBV5-5
cdr3_nt: TGTGCCAGCAGCCTGGGACAGGTCCTCCCCAGAAATGAAAAACTGTTTTTT
cdr3_aa: CASSLGQVLPRNEKLFF

clone_size: NA
j_call: TRBJ1-1
d_call: NA
cdr3_length: 14
v_call: TRBV18
cdr3_nt: TGTGCCAGCTCACCGGCGGGCATGAACACTGAAGCTTTCTTT
cdr3_aa: CASSPAGMNTEAFF

clone_size: NA
j_call: TRBJ1-6
d_call: TRBD1
cdr3_length: 17
v_call: TRBV13
cdr3_nt: TGTGCCAGCAGCCTGGGACAGCCCGGCCATTCCAATTCACCCCTCCACTTT
cdr3_aa: CASSLGQPGHSNSPLHF